This TCR beta chain emerged from a study of blood T cell repertoires in COVID-19. Study-level information: The United States, Italy and Spain supplied acute and convalescent COVID-19 samples.

Participant-given clinical history determined each cohort assignment. Source study methods: The authors estimated nucleated cell counts from reference gene primer amplification. The method was immunoSEQ multiplex PCR; TCRdb's version includes in-frame clones alone and lacks a portion of them. Clonal size and the V and J genes are those of that table, whereas D and trimming came from the DNA. Here the sample spans some 240,000 clones, approximately 84% being singletons. V lost 0 bases and J lost 7, with 18 bases in between. The CDR3 covers 17 residues. Germline V gene lookup returns CDR1 MGHRA and CDR2 YSYEKL.

The chain recombines TRBV4-1 with TRBJ2-2; D is perhaps TRBD1 (6 bases). Sequenced material: PBMCs or T cells enriched from blood (not recorded which). The origin of this receptor is a woman between 50 and 59 years old who had been exposed to COVID-19. CDR3 in amino acids: CASSQDTFTGLGGELFF. The DNA for the CDR3 is TGCGCCAGCAGCCAAGACACTTTCACAGGGCTGGGCGGGGAGCTGTTTTTT.